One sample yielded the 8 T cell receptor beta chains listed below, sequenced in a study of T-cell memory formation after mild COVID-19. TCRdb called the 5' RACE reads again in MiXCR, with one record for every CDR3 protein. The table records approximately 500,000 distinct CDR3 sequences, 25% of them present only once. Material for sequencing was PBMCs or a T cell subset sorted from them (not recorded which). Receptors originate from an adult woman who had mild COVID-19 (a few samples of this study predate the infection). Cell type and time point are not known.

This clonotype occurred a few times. Here the CDR3 DNA reads TGCAGTGCTCTATACAGGCCCCGTGAGATTTGGGGCAATCAGCCCCAGCATTTT. Translation gives CSALYRPREIWGNQPQHF. J is TRBJ1-5 and V is TRBV20-1; TRBD1 is a possible D gene (5 bases). This CDR3 spans 18 amino acids. Trimming cost V 5 bases and J 2 bases, with 25 bases left between them. Germline CDR1 DFQATT, CDR2 SNEGSKA (reference sequence).

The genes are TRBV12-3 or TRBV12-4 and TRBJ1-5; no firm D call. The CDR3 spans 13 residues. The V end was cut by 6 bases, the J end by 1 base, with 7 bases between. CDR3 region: CASRLGSNQPQHF. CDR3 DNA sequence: TGTGCCAGCAGGTTGGGAAGCAATCAGCCCCAGCATTTT.

The CDR3 is CASSQERTPDEAFF. In DNA, the CDR3 is TGTGCCAGCAGCCAAGAAAGAACACCCGATGAAGCTTTCTTT. The chain is built from TRBV4-2 and TRBJ1-1; D uncertain. Trimming took 0 bases from V and 7 from J, leaving 12 bases between them. The germline V gene encodes CDR1 LGHNA and CDR2 YNFKEQ. This CDR3 is built from 14 residues.

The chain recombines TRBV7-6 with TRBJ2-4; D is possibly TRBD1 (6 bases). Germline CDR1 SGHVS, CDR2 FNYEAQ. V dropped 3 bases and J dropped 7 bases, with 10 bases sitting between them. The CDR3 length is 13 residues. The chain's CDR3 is CASSFGGSNIQYF. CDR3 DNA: TGTGCCAGCAGCTTTGGGGGCTCGAACATTCAGTACTTC.

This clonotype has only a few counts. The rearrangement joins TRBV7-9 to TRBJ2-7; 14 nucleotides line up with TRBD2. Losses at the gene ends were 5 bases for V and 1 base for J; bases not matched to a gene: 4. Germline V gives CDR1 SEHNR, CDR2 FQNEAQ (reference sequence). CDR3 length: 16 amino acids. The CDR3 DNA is TGTGCCAGCAGCCCAGGGACTAGCGGGAGATCCTACGAGCAGTACTTC. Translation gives CASSPGTSGRSYEQYF.

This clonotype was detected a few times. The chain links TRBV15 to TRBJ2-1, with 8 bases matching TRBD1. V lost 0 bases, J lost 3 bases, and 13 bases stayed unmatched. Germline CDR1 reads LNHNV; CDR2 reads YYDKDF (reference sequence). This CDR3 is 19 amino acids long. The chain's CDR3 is CATSRDLRRTGSIYNEQFF. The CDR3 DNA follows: TGTGCCACCAGCAGAGATCTAAGGCGGACAGGGTCCATCTACAATGAGCAGTTCTTC.

CDR3 residues: CASSSGTSGGVSYNEQFF. CDR3 nucleotide sequence: TGTGCCAGCAGTTCCGGGACTAGCGGGGGGGTTTCCTACAATGAGCAGTTCTTC. This chain uses TRBV7-6 with TRBJ2-1; TRBD2 agrees at 16 bases. From germline, CDR1 is SGHVS and CDR2 FNYEAQ. The CDR3 spans 18 residues. The trim removed 6 bases at V and 1 base at J, leaving 6 bases unmatched. Full variable domain (outside the CDR3, taken from reference TRBV7-6 and TRBJ2-1): GAGVSQSPRYKVTKRGQDVALRCDPISGHVSLYWYRQALGQGPEFLTYFNYEAQQDKSGLPNDRFSAERPEGSISTLTIQRTEQRDSAMYRCASSSGTSGGVSYNEQFFGPGTRLTVL.

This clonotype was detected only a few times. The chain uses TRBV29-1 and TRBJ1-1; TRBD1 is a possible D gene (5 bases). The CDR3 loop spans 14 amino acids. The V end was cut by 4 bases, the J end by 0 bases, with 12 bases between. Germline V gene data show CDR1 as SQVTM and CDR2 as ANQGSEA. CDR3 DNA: TGCAGCGTTGGGGTTCGGGGGATGAACACTGAAGCTTTCTTT. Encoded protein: CSVGVRGMNTEAFF.